This T cell receptor beta chain was sequenced during a study of blood T cell repertoires in COVID-19. Overall study context: Sites across the United States, Italy and Spain contributed samples from acute and convalescent COVID-19. Sample material is recorded as cDNA or gDNA derived from T cells, B-cell-depleted T cells, or PBMCs.

Germline V lookup: CDR1 KGHSH, CDR2 LQKENI. This CDR3 has 13 residues. V was pared by 2 bases and J by 1 base, with 5 bases between. Authors' processing steps: Nucleated cell number was recorded as an estimate derived from reference gene primer amplification. The data were produced by immunoSEQ multiplex PCR, yet TCRdb's version contains in-frame clones alone and is incomplete. That table gives V, J and clone size, and the DNA gave D and trimming. The sample has more than 10,000 clones; about 90% are singletons. The V gene is TRBV18, the J gene TRBJ1-1; D uncertain. The origin of this receptor is a woman in her 70s with active COVID-19. The sequenced sample consisted of peripheral blood. Here the CDR3 reads CASSPAQNTEAFF. For the CDR3, the DNA is TGTGCCAGCTCACCAGCACAGAACACTGAAGCTTTCTTT.